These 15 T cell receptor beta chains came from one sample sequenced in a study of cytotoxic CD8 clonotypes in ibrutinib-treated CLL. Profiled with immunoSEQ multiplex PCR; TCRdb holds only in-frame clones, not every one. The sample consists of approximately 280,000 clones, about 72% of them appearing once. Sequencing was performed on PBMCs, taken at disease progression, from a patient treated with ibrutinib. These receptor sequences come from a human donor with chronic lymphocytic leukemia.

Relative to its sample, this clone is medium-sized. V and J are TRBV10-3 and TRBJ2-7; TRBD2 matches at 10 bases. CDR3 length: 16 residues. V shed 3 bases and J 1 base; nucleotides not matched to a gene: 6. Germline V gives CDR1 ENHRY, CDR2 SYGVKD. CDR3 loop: CAISDATSGPSYEQYF. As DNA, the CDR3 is TGTGCCATCAGTGATGCGACTAGCGGGCCGTCCTACGAGCAGTACTTC.

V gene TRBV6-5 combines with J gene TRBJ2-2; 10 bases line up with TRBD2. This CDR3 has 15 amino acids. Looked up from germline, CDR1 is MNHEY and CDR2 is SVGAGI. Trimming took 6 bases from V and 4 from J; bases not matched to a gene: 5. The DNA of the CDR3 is TGTGCCAGCAGCCTAAGCGGGAGGGGCACCGGGGAGCTGTTTTTT. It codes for CASSLSGRGTGELFF.

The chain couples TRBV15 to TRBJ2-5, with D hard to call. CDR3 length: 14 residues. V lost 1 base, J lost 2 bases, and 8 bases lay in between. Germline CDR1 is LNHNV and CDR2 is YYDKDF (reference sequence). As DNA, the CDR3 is TGTGCCACCAGCAGAGCAGCGTGGCAAGAGACCCAGTACTTC. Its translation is CATSRAAWQETQYF.

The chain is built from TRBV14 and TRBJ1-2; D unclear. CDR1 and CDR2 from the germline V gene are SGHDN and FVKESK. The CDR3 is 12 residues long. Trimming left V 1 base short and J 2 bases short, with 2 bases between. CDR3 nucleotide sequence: TGTGCCAGCAGCCAAGGGAACTATGGCTACACCTTC. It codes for CASSQGNYGYTF. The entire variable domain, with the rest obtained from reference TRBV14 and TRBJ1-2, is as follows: EAGVTQFPSHSVIEKGQTVTLRCDPISGHDNLYWYRRVMGKEIKFLLHFVKESKQDESGMPNNRFLAERTGGTYSTLKVQPAELEDSGVYFCASSQGNYGYTFGSGTRLTVV.

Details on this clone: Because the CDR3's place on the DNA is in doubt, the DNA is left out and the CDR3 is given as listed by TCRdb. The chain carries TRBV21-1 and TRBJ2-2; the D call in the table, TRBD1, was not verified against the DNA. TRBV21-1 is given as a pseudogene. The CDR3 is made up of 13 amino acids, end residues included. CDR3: CAWGQGTSGELFF.

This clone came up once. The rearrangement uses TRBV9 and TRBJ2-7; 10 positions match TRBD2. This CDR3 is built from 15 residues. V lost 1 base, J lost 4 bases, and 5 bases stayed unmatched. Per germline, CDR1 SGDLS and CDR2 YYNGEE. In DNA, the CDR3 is TGTGCCAGCAGCGTACCGGGACTAGCGTTTTACGAGCAGTACTTC. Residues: CASSVPGLAFYEQYF.

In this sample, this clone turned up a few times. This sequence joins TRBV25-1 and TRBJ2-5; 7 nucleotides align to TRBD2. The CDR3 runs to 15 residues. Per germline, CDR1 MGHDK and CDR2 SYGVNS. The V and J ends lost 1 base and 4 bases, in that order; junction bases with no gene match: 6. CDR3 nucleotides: TGTGCCAGCAGTGAATGGGCGGGAGTGGGAGAGACCCAGTACTTC. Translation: CASSEWAGVGETQYF.

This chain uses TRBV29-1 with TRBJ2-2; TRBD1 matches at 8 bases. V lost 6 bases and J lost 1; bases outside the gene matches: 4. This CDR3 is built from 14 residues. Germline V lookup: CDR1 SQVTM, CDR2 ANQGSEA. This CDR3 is CSVWDRLNTGELFF. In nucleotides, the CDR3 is TGCAGCGTGTGGGACAGGCTGAACACCGGGGAGCTGTTTTTT.

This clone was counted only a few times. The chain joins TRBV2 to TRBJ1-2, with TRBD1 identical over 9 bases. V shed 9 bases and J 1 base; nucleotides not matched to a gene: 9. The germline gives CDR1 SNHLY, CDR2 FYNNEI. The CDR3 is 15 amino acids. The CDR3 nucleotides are TGTGCCAGTCAACCGGGGACAGGGATTAACTATGGCTACACCTTC. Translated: CASQPGTGINYGYTF.

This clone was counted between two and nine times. This chain's CDR3 is CASSITRGGNQPQHF. In nucleotides, the CDR3 is TGTGCCAGTAGTATAACCAGGGGGGGCAATCAGCCCCAGCATTTT. V usage is TRBV19 and J usage is TRBJ1-5, with 7 bases identical to TRBD1. The V gene's germline CDR1 is LNHDA and CDR2 SQIVND (reference sequence). This CDR3 is built from 15 residues. Trimming cost V 2 bases and J 2 bases; bases outside gene matches: 3.

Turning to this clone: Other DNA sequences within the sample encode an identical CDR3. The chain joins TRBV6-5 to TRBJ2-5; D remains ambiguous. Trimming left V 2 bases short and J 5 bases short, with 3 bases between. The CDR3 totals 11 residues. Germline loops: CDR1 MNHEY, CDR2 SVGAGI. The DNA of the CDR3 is TGTGCCAGCAGTTACGGCGAGACCCAGTACTTC. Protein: CASSYGETQYF.

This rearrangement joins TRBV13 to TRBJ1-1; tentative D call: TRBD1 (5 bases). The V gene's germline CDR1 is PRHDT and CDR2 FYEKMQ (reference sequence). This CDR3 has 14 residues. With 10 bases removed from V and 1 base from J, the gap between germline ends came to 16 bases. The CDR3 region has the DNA TGTGCCACCTCCCCATTTACAGGGAACACTGAAGCTTTCTTT. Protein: CATSPFTGNTEAFF.

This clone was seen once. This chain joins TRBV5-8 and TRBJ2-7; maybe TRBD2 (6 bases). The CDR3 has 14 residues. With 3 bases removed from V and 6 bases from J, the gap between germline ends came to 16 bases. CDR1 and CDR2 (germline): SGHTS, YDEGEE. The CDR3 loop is CASSSGNRRVEQYF. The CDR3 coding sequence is TGTGCCAGCAGCTCAGGGAACCGGAGGGTCGAGCAGTACTTC.

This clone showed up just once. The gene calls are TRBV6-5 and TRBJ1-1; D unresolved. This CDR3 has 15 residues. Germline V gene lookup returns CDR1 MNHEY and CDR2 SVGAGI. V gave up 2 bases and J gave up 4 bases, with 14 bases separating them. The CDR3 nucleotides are TGTGCCAGCAGTTACAATGGGGTGATGAGCACTGAAGCTTTCTTT. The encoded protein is CASSYNGVMSTEAFF.

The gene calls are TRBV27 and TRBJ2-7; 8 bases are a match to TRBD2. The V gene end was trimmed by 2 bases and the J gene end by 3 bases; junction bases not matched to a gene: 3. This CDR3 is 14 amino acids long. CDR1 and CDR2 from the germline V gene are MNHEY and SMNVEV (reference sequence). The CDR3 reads CASSLGGGIYEQYF. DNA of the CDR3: TGTGCCAGCAGTTTAGGCGGGGGGATCTACGAGCAGTACTTC.